This T cell receptor (beta chain) was identified during a study of monozygotic twins with inflammatory bowel disease. TCRdb reprocessed the 5' RACE reads and reports one entry per CDR3 protein, with no DNA. Its clone listing holds fewer than 550,000 distinct CDR3 sequences. This clonotype was sampled from a human donor with ulcerative colitis or Crohn's disease, or a healthy co-twin of an affected twin (not recorded which). The source material was blood.

The CDR3 loop reads CASTPDRAKGDEAFF. This chain uses TRBV6-1 with TRBJ1-1. The CDR3 consists of 15 residues. In germline, CDR1 is MNHNS, CDR2 SASEGT.